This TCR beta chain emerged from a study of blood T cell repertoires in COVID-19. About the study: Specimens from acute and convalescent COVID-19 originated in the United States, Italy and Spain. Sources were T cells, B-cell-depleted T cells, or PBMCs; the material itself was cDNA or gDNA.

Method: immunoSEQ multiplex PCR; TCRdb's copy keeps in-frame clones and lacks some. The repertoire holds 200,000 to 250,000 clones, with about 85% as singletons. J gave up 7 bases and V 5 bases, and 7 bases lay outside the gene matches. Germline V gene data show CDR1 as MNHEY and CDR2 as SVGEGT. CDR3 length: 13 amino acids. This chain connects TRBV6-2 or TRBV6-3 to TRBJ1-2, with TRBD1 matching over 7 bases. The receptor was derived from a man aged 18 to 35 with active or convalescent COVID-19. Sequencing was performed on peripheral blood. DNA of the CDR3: TGTGCCAGCAGTCGGGACAGCTTCGGTGGCTACACCTTC. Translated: CASSRDSFGGYTF.